This TCR beta chain was obtained from a study of human T cells and chemical hapten exposure. As for time point: patch test 2, 6 weeks after DPC sensitization. As for treatment: therapeutic diphenylcyclopropenone sensitization with weekly scalp DPC. Sample donors consisted of patients with alopecia, aged 18 to 70 years, who were suitable for DPC. This clonotype was counted only a few times. There are 16 residues in the CDR3. The germline V gene encodes CDR1 DFQATT and CDR2 SNEGSKA (reference sequence). Trimming took off 8 bases at V and 4 bases at J, with 26 bases between the two ends. In TCRdb, the RACE reads were re-called with MiXCR into one record per CDR3 protein. The sample has a few hundred thousand distinct CDR3 sequences, around 6% seen once.

This specimen was whole blood, taken in connection with sensitization to the hapten diphenylcyclopropenone (DPC). The chain joins TRBV20-1 to TRBJ1-1; D might be TRBD1 (5 bases). The sequence was obtained from a woman under 30 with alopecia areata. Some clones in this sample may be carry-over from other donors' samples. The CDR3 nucleotides read TGCAGTCCATTACGGGGGGGAGCCACTCCTTCCACTGAAGCTTTCTTT. Its translation is CSPLRGGATPSTEAFF.